The 8 T cell receptor beta chains given below trace back to one sample, sequenced in a study of T cell changes during pregnancy in multiple sclerosis. Clones were read by immunoSEQ multiplex PCR, and TCRdb kept only the in-frame ones, dropping some. The table has under 40,000 clones, approximately 90% seen once. The sequencing used CD4+ T cells from peripheral blood mononuclear cells, collected before pregnancy. Source of these receptors: a female donor with multiple sclerosis, enrolled in a pregnancy study.

This CDR3 reads CASSLTGSGYEQYF. CDR3 sequence (DNA): TGTGCCAGCAGCTTGACAGGGTCGGGCTACGAGCAGTACTTC. The rearrangement links TRBV7-3 to TRBJ2-7, with TRBD1 matching 7 bases. V lost 3 bases, J lost 3 bases, and 5 bases stayed unmatched. The CDR3 consists of 14 residues. Germline lookup yields CDR1 SGHTA and CDR2 FQGTGA.

The chain uses TRBV25-1 and TRBJ2-7; the D gene is possibly TRBD2 (6 bases). The CDR3 loop spans 16 amino acids. Per the germline V gene, CDR1 is MGHDK and CDR2 is SYGVNS. Trimming removed 0 bases at V and 0 bases at J, with 12 bases between. CDR3 amino acids: CASSEYAGRNSYEQYF. CDR3 in DNA: TGTGCCAGCAGTGAATACGCGGGGCGGAACTCCTACGAGCAGTACTTC.

Of note for this clone: Germline is not matched at one junction end, which may reflect a read error. The CDR3 reads CAWNGGNTGELFF. CDR3 in DNA: TGTGCGTGGAACGGGGGGAACACCGGGGAGCTGTTTTTT. This rearrangement joins TRBV30 to TRBJ2-2; TRBD2 is a possible D gene (6 bases). The CDR3 has 13 residues. Germline V gene data show CDR1 as GTSNPN and CDR2 as SVGIG (reference sequence).

The DNA of the CDR3 is TGTGCCAGCAGCCTAGGGAGGTGGGCAGGGGGCGGACGGCAGTACTTC. This gives the protein CASSLGRWAGGGRQYF. The chain couples TRBV7-2 to TRBJ2-7, with 8 bases matching TRBD1. V trimming: 5 bases; J trimming: 9 bases; junction bases outside the gene matches: 18. Germline loops: CDR1 SGHTA, CDR2 FQGNSA. The CDR3 extends over 16 amino acids. Full variable domain (rest looked up from reference TRBV7-2 and TRBJ2-7): GAGVSQSPSNKVTEKGKDVELRCDPISGHTALYWYRQSLGQGLEFLIYFQGNSAPDKSGLPSDRFSAERTGGSVSTLTIQRTQQEDSAVYLCASSLGRWAGGGRQYFGPGTRLTVT.

In its sample, this clone was seen once. The chain carries TRBV5-8 and TRBJ2-5, with D possibly being TRBD2 (6 bases). V dropped 2 bases and J dropped 1 base, with 12 bases sitting between them. The CDR3 spans 15 residues. Germline assignment: CDR1 SGHTS and CDR2 YDEGEE. The CDR3 here is CASSFNWGVQETQYF. The CDR3 DNA follows: TGTGCCAGCAGCTTTAATTGGGGGGTCCAAGAGACCCAGTACTTC. The entire variable domain, with the rest obtained from reference TRBV5-8 and TRBJ2-5, is as follows: EAGVTQSPTHLIKTRGQQATLRCSPISGHTSVYWYQQALGLGLQFLLWYDEGEERNRGNFPPRFSGRQFPNYSSELNVNALELEDSALYLCASSFNWGVQETQYFGPGTRLLVL.

The J gene is TRBJ1-4, the V gene TRBV5-5; 8 nucleotides line up with TRBD1. Germline CDR1 is SGHKS and CDR2 is YYEKEE (reference sequence). The CDR3 totals 17 residues. V gave up 5 bases and J gave up 0 bases; unmatched junction bases: 9. The CDR3 DNA reads TGTGCCAGCAGTCCCGACAGGGGTCCTGCAACTAATGAAAAACTGTTTTTT. Residues: CASSPDRGPATNEKLFF.

V is TRBV4-1 and J is TRBJ2-2, with 7 bases lining up with TRBD2. The V and J ends lost 0 bases and 6 bases, in that order; junction bases with no gene match: 10. The germline CDR1 and CDR2 sequences are MGHRA and YSYEKL. The CDR3 has 17 amino acids. Here the CDR3 DNA reads TGCGCCAGCAGCCAAGAAAGGGGAGGGCAGGACGCCGGGGAGCTGTTTTTT. Amino acids: CASSQERGGQDAGELFF.

V gene TRBV5-1 combines with J gene TRBJ2-5; TRBD1 matches at 7 bases. The CDR3 has 14 amino acids. CDR1 is SGHRS and CDR2 is YFSETQ in the germline V gene. CDR3 amino acids: CATRPGQSQETQYF. As DNA, the CDR3 is TGCGCGACGAGACCGGGACAGAGCCAAGAGACCCAGTACTTC.